This T cell receptor beta chain was recorded in a study of blood T cell repertoires in COVID-19. Study background: The analysed material was cDNA or gDNA that came from T cells, B-cell-depleted T cells, or PBMCs.

The CDR3 consists of 20 residues. CDR1 is GTSNPN, CDR2 SVGIG, per germline (reference sequence). V lost 1 base and J lost 0; bases outside the gene matches: 15. The assay was immunoSEQ multiplex PCR, and TCRdb's table has in-frame clones only and misses some. Of around 280,000 clones listed, about 88% are singletons. The V gene is TRBV30, the J gene TRBJ2-6; TRBD1 aligns across 7 bases. The receptor was derived from a man between 70 and 80 years old with acute or convalescent COVID-19. The sequenced sample was peripheral blood. The CDR3 loop reads CAWSAKPGQMTNSGANVLTF. Here the CDR3 DNA reads TGTGCCTGGAGTGCGAAACCGGGACAGATGACGAACTCTGGGGCCAACGTCCTGACTTTC.